This T cell receptor (beta chain) appears in the sequencing data of a study of vaccination effects on CD4 cells after COVID-19. Looking at the study overall: Samples came from two convalescent patients 16 days and one week before vaccination. Study-wide findings and caveats: Clones induced by infection and by vaccine showed marked clonal contraction late after vaccination.

The data were produced by immunoSEQ multiplex PCR, yet TCRdb's version contains in-frame clones alone and is incomplete. The table includes about 66,000 clones, about 72% detected once. Subsequent to a culture period of roughly 11 days, CD4+ T cells were isolated. For this clone: Its cognate antigen is unknown.

The length of the CDR3 is 14 residues. Germline V CDR1 and CDR2: SGDLS, YYNGEE. V was cut by 0 bases and J by 5 bases, with 9 bases left in between. Sequencing used CD4+ T cells from PBMCs cultured without peptide, obtained before COVID-19 vaccination. This TCR derives from a human donor who had a prior SARS-CoV-2 infection. This chain uses TRBV9 with TRBJ2-1; D ambiguous. CDR3 sequence (DNA): TGTGCCAGCAGCGTAGGCCTATCACACAATGAGCAGTTCTTC. This gives the protein CASSVGLSHNEQFF.